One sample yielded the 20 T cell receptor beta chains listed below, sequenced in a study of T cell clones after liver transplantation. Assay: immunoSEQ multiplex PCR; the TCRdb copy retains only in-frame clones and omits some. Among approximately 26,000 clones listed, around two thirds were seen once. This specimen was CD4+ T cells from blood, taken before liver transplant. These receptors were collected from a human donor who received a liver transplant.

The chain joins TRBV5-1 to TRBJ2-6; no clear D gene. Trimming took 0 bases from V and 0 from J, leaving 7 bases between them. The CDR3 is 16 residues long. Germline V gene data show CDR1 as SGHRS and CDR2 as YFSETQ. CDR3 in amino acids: CASSLDGVSGANVLTF. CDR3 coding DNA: TGCGCCAGCAGCTTGGATGGGGTCTCTGGGGCCAACGTCCTGACTTTC.

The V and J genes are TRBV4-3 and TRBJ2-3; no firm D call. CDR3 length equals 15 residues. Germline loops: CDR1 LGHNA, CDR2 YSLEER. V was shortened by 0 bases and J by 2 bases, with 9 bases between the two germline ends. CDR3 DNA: TGCGCCAGCAGCCAAGAAGCGCGGCCCACAGATACGCAGTATTTT. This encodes CASSQEARPTDTQYF.

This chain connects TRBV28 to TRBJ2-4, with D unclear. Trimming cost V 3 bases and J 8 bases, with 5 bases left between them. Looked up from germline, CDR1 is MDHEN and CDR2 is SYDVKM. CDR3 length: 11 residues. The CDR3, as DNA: TGTGCCAGCAGTTTCCGGGACATTCAGTACTTC. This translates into CASSFRDIQYF.

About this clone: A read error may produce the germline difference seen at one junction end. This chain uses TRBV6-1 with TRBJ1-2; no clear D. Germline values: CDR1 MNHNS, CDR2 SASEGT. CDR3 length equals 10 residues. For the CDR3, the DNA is TGTGCCAGTAGTGATAATGGCTACACCTTC. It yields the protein CASSDNGYTF.

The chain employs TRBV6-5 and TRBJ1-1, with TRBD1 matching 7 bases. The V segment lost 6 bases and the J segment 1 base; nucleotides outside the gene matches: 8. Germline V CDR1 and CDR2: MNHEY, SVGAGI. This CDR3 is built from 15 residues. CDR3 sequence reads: CASRQRRTGNTEAFF. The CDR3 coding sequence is TGTGCCAGCAGACAAAGGAGGACAGGGAACACTGAAGCTTTCTTT.

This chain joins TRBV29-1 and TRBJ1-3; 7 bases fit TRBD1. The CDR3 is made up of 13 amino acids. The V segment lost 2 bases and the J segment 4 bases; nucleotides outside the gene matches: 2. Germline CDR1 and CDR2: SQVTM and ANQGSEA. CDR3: CSVEKDRGNTIYF. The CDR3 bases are TGCAGCGTTGAAAAGGACAGGGGAAACACCATATATTTT.

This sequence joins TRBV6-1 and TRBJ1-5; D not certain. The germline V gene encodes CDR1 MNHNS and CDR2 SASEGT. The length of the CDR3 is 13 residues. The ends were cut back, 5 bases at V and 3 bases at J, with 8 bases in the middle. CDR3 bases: TGTGCCAGCAGTCAGAAATCCAATCAGCCCCAGCATTTT. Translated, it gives CASSQKSNQPQHF.

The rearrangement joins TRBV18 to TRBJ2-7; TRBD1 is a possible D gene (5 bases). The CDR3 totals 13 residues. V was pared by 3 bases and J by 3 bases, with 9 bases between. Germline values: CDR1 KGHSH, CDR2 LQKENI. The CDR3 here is CASSPRRGYEQYF. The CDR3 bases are TGTGCCAGCTCACCGCGAAGGGGCTACGAGCAGTACTTC.

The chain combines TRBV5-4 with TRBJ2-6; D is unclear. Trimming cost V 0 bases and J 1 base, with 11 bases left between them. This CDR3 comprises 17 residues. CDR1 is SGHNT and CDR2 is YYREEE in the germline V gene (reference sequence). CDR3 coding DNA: TGTGCCAGCAGCTTGGGTCGGACCGATTCTGGGGCCAACGTCCTGACTTTC. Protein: CASSLGRTDSGANVLTF. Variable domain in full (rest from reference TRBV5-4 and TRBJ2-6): ETGVTQSPTHLIKTRGQQVTLRCSSQSGHNTVSWYQQALGQGPQFIFQYYREEENGRGNFPPRFSGLQFPNYSSELNVNALELDDSALYLCASSLGRTDSGANVLTFGAGSRLTVL.

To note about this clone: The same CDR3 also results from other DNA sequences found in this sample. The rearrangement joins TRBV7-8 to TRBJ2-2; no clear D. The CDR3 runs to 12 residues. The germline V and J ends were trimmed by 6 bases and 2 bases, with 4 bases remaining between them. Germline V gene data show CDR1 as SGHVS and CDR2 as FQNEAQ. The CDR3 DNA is TGTGCCAGCAGTTCTAACACCGGGGAGCTGTTTTTT. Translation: CASSSNTGELFF.

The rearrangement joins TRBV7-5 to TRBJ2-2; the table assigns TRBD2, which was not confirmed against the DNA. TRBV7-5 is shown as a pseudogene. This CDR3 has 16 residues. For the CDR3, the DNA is TGTGCCAGAAGCCCGCGACTAGCGGGAGACGCCGGGGAGCTGTTTTTT. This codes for CARSPRLAGDAGELFF.

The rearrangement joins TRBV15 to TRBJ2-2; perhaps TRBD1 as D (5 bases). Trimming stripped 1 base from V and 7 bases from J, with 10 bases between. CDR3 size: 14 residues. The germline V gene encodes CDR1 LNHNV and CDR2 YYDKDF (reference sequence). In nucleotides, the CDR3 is TGTGCCACCAGCAGAGCTGGGGCGGACGGGGAGCTGTTTTTT. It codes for CATSRAGADGELFF.

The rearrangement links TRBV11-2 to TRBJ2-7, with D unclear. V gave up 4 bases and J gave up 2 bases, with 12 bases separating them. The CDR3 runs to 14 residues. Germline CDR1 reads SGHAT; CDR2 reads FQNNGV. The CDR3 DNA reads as TGTGCCAGCAGCTCAGGTGGCTTACCCTACGAGCAGTACTTC. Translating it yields CASSSGGLPYEQYF.

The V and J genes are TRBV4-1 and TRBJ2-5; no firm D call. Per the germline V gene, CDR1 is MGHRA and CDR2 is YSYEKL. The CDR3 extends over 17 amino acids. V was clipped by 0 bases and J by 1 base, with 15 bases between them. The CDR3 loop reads CASSQDPPLTSQETQYF. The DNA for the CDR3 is TGCGCCAGCAGCCAAGATCCTCCCTTGACAAGCCAAGAGACCCAGTACTTC.

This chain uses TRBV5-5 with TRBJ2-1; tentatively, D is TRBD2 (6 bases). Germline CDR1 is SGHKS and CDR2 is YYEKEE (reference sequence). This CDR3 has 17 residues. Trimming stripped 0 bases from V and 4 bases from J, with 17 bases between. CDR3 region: CASSLDLRTINYNEQFF. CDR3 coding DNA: TGTGCCAGCAGCTTGGATTTACGGACTATCAATTACAATGAGCAGTTCTTC.

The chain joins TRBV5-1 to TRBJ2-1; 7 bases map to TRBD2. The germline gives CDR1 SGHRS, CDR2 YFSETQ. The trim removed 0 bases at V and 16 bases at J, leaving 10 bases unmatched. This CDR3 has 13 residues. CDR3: CASSLGEGRRQFF. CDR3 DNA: TGCGCCAGCAGCTTGGGGGAGGGTAGGCGCCAATTCTTC.

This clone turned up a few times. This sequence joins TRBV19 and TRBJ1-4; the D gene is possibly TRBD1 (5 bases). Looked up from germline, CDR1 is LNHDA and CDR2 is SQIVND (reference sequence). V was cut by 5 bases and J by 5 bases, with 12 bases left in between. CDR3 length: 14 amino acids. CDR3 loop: CASSRQNLNEKLFF. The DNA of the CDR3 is TGTGCCAGTAGTCGACAGAACTTGAATGAAAAACTGTTTTTT. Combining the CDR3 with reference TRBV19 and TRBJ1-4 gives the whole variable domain DGGITQSPKYLFRKEGQNVTLSCEQNLNHDAMYWYRQDPGQGLRLIYYSQIVNDFQKGDIAEGYSVSREKKESFPLTVTSAQKNPTAFYLCASSRQNLNEKLFFGSGTQLSVL.

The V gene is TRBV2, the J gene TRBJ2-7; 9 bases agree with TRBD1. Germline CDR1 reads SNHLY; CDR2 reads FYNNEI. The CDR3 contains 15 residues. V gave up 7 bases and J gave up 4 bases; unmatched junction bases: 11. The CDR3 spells CASTEQGGQGYEQYF. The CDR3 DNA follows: TGTGCCAGCACGGAACAGGGCGGACAGGGGTACGAGCAGTACTTC. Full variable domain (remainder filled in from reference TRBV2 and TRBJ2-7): EPEVTQTPSHQVTQMGQEVILRCVPISNHLYFYWYRQILGQKVEFLVSFYNNEISEKSEIFDDQFSVERPDGSNFTLKIRSTKLEDSAMYFCASTEQGGQGYEQYFGPGTRLTVT.

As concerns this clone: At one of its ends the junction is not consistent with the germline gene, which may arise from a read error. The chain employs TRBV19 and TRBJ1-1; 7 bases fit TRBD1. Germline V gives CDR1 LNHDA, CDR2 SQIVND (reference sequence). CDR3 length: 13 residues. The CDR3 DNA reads TGTGCCAGTACCGCGGGACAGCCGTCCGGGTTGGTCTTT. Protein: CASTAGQPSGLVF.

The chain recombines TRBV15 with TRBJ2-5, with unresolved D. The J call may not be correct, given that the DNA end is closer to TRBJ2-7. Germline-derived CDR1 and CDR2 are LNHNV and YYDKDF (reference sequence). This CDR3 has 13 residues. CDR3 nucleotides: TGTGCCACCAGTCTTCTTAAATCCTACGAGCAGTACTTC. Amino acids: CATSLLKSYEQYF.